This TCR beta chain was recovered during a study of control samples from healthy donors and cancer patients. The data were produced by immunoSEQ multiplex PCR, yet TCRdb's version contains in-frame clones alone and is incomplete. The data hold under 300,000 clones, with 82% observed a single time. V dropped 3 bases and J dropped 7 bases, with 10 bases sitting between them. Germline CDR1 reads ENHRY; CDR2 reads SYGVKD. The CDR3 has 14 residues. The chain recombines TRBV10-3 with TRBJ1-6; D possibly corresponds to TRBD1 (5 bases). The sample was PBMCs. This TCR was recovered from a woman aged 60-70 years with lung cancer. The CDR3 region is CAISDEGKNSPLHF. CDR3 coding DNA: TGTGCCATCAGTGACGAGGGGAAGAATTCACCCCTCCACTTT.